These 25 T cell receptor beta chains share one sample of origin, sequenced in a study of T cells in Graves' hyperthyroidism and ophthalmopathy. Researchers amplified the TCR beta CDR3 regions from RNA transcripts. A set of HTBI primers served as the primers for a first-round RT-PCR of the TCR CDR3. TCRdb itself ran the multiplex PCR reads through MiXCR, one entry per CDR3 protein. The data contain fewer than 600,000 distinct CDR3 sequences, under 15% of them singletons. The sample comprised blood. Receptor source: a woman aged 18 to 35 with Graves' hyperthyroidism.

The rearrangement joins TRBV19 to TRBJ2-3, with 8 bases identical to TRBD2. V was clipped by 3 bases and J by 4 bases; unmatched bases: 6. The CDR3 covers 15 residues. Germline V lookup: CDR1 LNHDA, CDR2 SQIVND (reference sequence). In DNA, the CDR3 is TGTGCCAGTAGTATCCAGCGGGAGCTCTCAGATACGCAGTATTTT. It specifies CASSIQRELSDTQYF.

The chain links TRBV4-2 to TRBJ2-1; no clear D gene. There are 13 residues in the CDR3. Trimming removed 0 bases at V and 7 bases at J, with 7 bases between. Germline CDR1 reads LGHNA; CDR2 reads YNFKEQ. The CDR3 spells CASSQDTGNEQFF. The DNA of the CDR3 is TGTGCCAGCAGCCAAGATACTGGGAATGAGCAGTTCTTC.

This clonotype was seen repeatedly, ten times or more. CDR3 sequence (DNA): TGTGCCAGCAGCCCAGCCCGGAAGGGACAGGGGGTCTACAATGAGCAGTTCTTC. The encoded protein is CASSPARKGQGVYNEQFF. This chain connects TRBV11-2 to TRBJ2-1, with TRBD1 identical over 11 bases. Germline CDR1 and CDR2: SGHAT and FQNNGV. CDR3 size: 18 residues. V shed 5 bases and J 3 bases; nucleotides not matched to a gene: 12.

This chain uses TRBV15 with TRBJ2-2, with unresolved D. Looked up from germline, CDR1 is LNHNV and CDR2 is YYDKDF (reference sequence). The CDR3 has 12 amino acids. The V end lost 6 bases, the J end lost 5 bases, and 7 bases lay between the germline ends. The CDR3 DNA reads TGTGCCACCAGTACTTTGACCGGGGAGCTGTTTTTT. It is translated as CATSTLTGELFF.

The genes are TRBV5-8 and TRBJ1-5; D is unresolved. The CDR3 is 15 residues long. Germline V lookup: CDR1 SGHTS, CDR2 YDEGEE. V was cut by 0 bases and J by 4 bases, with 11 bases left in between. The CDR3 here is CASSLVLVRNQPQHF. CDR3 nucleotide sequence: TGTGCCAGCAGCTTGGTTTTGGTTAGGAATCAGCCCCAGCATTTT. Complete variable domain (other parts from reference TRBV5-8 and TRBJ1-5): EAGVTQSPTHLIKTRGQQATLRCSPISGHTSVYWYQQALGLGLQFLLWYDEGEERNRGNFPPRFSGRQFPNYSSELNVNALELEDSALYLCASSLVLVRNQPQHFGDGTRLSIL.

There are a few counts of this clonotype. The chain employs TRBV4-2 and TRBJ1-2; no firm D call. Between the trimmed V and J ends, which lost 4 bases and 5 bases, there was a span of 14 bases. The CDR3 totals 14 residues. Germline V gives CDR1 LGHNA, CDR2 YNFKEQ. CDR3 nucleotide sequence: TGTGCCAGCAGCCCTACCGGCGAGGCATATGGCTACACCTTC. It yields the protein CASSPTGEAYGYTF.

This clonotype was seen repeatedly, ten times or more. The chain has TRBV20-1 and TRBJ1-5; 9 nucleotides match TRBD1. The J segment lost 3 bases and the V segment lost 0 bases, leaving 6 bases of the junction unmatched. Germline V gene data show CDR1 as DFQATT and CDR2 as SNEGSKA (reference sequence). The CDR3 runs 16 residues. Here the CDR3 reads CSAREWTGATNQPQHF. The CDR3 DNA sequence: TGCAGTGCTAGAGAATGGACAGGGGCTACCAATCAGCCCCAGCATTTT.

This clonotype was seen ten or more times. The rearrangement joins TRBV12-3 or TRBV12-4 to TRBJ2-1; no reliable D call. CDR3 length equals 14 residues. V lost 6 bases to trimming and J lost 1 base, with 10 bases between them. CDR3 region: CASSYTGSYNEQFF. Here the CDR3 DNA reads TGTGCCAGCAGCTACACCGGGTCCTACAATGAGCAGTTCTTC.

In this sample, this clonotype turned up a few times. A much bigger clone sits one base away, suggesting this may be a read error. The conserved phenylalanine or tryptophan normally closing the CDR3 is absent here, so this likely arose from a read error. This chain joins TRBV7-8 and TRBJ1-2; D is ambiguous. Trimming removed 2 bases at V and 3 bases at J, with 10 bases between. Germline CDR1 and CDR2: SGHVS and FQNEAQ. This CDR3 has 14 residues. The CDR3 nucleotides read TGTGCCAGCAGCTTATCCGAGGGTGACTATGGCTACACCCTC. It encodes CASSLSEGDYGYTL.

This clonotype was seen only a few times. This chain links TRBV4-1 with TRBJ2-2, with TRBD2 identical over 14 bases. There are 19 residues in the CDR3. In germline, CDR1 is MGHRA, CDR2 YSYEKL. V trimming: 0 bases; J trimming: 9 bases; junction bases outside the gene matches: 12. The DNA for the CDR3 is TGCGCCAGCAGCCAAGAACCCCGACTAGCGGGGGGGGGGAGGCGGGAGCTGTTTTTT. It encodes CASSQEPRLAGGGRRELFF.

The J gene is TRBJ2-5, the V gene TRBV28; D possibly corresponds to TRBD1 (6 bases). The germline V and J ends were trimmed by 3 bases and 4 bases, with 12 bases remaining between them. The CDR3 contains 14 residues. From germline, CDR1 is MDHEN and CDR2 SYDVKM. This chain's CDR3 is CASSFLQGGETQYF. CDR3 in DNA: TGTGCCAGCAGTTTCTTACAGGGTGGAGAGACCCAGTACTTC.

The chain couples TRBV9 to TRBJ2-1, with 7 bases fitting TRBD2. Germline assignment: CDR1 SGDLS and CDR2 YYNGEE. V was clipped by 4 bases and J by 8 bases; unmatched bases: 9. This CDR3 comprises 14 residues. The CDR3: CASSPGRVVDEQFF. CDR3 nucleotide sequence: TGTGCCAGCAGCCCAGGGAGGGTGGTCGATGAGCAGTTCTTC.

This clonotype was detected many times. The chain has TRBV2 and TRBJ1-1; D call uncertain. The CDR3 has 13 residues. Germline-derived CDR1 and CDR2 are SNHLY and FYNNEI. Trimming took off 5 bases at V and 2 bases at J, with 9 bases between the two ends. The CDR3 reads CASSSLLNTEAFF. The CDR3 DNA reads TGTGCCAGCAGTTCCTTACTAAACACTGAAGCTTTCTTT. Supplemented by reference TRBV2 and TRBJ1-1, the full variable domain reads EPEVTQTPSHQVTQMGQEVILRCVPISNHLYFYWYRQILGQKVEFLVSFYNNEISEKSEIFDDQFSVERPDGSNFTLKIRSTKLEDSAMYFCASSSLLNTEAFFGQGTRLTVV.

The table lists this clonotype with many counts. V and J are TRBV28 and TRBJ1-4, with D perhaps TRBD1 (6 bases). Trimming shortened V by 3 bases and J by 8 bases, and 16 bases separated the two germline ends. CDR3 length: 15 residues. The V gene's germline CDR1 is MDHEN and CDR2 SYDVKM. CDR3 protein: CASSFLGTRGEKLFF. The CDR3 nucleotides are TGTGCCAGCAGTTTCCTCGGGACCAGGGGAGAAAAACTGTTTTTT.

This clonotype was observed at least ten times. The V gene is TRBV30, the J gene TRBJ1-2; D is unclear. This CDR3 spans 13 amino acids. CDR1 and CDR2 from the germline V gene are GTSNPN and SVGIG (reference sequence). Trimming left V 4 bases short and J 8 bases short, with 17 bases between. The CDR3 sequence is CAWKWVRAGGYTF. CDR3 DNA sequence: TGTGCCTGGAAGTGGGTGCGGGCGGGCGGCTACACCTTC.

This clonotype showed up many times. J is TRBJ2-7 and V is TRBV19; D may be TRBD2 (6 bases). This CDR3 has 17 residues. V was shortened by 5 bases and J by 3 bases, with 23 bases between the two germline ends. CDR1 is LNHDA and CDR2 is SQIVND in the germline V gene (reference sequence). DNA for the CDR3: TGTGCCAGTAGTTCTCGGGAGTCGGCCGCCCGGAACTACGAGCAGTACTTC. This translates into CASSSRESAARNYEQYF.

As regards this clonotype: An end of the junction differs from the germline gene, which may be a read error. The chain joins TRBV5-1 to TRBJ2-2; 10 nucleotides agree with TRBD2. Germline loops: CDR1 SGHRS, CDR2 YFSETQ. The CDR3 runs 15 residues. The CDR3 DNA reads TGCGCCAGCACCTTGCTAGCGGGAGACACCGGGGAGCTGTTTTTT. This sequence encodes CASTLLAGDTGELFF. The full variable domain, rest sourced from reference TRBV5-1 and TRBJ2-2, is KAGVTQTPRYLIKTRGQQVTLSCSPISGHRSVSWYQQTPGQGLQFLFEYFSETQRNKGNFPGRFSGRQFSNSRSEMNVSTLELGDSALYLCASTLLAGDTGELFFGEGSRLTVL.

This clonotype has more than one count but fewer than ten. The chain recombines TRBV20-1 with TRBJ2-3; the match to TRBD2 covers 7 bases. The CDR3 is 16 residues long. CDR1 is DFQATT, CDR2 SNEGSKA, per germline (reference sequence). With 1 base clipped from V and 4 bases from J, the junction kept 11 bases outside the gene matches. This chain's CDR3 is CSARALRGVKSDTQYF. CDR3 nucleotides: TGCAGTGCTAGAGCCCTACGGGGGGTTAAGTCAGATACGCAGTATTTT.

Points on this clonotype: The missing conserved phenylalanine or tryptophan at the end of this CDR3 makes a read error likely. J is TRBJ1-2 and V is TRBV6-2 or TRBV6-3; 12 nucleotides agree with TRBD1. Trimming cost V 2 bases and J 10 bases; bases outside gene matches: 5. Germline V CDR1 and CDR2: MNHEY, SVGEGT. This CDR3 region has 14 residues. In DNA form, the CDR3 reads TGTGCCAGCAGTTACCGGGACAGGGGGCTTATCTACACCCTC. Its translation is CASSYRDRGLIYTL.

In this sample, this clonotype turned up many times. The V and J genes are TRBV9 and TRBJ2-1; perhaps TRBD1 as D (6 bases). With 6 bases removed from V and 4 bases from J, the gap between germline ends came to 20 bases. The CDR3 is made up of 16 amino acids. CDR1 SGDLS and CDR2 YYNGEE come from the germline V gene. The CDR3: CASTTNREVGYNEQFF. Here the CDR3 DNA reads TGTGCCAGCACGACCAACAGGGAAGTAGGGTACAATGAGCAGTTCTTC.

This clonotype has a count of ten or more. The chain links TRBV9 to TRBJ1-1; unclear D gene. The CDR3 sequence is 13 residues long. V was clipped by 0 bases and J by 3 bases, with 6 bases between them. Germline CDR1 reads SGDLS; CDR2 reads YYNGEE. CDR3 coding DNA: TGTGCCAGCAGCGTAGCGATGGACACTGAAGCTTTCTTT. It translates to CASSVAMDTEAFF.

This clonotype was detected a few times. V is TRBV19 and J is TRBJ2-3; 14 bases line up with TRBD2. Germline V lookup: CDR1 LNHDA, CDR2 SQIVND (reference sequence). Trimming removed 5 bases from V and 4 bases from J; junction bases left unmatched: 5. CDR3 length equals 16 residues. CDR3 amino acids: CASSVGTSGRADTQYF. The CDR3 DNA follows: TGTGCCAGTAGTGTCGGGACTAGCGGGAGAGCAGATACGCAGTATTTT.

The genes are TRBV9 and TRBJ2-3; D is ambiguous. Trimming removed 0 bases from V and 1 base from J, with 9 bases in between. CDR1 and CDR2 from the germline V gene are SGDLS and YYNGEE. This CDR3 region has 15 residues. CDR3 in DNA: TGTGCCAGCAGCGTAGGGCCAGCCGGCACAGATACGCAGTATTTT. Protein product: CASSVGPAGTDTQYF. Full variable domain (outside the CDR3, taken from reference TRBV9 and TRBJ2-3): DSGVTQTPKHLITATGQRVTLRCSPRSGDLSVYWYQQSLDQGLQFLIQYYNGEERAKGNILERFSAQQFPDLHSELNLSSLELGDSALYFCASSVGPAGTDTQYFGPGTRLTVL.

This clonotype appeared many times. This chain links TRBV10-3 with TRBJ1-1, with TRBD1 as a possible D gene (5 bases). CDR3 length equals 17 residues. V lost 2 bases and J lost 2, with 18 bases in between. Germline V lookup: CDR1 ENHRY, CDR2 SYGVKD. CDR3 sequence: CAISETKDSRGNTEAFF. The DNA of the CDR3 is TGTGCCATCAGTGAGACCAAAGATTCTAGGGGAAACACTGAAGCTTTCTTT.

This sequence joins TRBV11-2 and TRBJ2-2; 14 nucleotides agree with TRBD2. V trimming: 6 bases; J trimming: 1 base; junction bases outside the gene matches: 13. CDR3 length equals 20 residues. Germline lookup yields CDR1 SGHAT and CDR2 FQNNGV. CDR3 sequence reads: CASSIPRGTSGGRNTGELFF. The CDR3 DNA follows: TGTGCCAGCAGTATCCCCCGGGGGACTAGCGGGGGAAGGAACACCGGGGAGCTGTTTTTT.